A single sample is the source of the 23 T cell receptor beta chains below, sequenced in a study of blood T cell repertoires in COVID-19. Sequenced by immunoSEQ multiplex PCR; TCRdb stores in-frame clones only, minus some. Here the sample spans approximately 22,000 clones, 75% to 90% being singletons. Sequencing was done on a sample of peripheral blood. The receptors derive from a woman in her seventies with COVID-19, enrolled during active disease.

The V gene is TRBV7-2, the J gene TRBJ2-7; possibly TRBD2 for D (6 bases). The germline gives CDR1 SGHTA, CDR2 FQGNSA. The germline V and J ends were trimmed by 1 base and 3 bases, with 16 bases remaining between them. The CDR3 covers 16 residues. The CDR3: CASSLGIRGTFYEQYF. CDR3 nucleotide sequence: TGTGCCAGCAGCTTAGGGATTCGTGGGACTTTCTACGAGCAGTACTTC.

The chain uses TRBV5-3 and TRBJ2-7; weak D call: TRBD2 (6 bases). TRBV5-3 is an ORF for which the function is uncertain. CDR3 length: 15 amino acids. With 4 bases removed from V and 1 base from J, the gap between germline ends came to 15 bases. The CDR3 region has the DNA TGTGCCAGAAGCGCGGGGCGCCCTAGATCCTACGAGCAGTACTTC. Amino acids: CARSAGRPRSYEQYF.

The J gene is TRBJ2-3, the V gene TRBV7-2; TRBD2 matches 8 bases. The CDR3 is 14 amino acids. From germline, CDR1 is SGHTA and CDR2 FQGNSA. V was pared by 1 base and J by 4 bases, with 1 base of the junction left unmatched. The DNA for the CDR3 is TGTGCCAGCAGCTTAGACGGGAGGGCAGATACGCAGTATTTT. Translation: CASSLDGRADTQYF.

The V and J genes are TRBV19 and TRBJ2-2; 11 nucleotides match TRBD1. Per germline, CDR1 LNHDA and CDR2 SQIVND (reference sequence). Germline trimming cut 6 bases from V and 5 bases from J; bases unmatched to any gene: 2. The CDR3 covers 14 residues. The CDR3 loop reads CASRGTGGTGELFF. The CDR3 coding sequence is TGTGCCAGTAGAGGGACAGGGGGAACCGGGGAGCTGTTTTTT.

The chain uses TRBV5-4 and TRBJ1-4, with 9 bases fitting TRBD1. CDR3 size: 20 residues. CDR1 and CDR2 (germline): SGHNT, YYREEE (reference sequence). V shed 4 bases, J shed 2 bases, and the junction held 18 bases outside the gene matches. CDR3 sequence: CASSPSPGTGPLVTNEKLFF. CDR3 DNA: TGTGCCAGCAGCCCCAGTCCCGGGACAGGGCCTCTCGTTACTAATGAAAAACTGTTTTTT.

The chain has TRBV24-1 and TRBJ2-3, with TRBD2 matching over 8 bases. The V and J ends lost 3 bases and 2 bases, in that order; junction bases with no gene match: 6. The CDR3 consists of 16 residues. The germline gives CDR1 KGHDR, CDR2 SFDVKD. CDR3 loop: CATSDPRGGNTDTQYF. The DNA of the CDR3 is TGTGCCACCAGTGATCCCCGGGGGGGAAACACAGATACGCAGTATTTT.

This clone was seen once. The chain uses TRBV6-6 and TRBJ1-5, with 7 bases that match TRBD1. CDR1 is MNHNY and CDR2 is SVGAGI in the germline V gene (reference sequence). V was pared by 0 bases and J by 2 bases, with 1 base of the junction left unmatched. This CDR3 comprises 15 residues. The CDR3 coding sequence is TGTGCCAGCAGTTACTCTACAGGGGGCAATCAGCCCCAGCATTTT. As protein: CASSYSTGGNQPQHF.

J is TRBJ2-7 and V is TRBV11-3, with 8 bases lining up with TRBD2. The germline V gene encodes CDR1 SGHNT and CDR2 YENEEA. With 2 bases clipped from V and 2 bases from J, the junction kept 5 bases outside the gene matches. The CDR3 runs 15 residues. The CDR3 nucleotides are TGTGCCAGCAGCTTAAGAGCGGGGGCCCCCTACGAGCAGTACGTC. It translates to CASSLRAGAPYEQYV.

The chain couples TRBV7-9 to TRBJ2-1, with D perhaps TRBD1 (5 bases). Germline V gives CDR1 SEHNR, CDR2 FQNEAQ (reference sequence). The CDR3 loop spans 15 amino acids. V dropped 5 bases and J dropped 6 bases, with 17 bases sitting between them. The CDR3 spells CASSDSPPYSNEQFF. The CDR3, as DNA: TGTGCCAGCAGCGACAGCCCCCCTTATTCCAATGAGCAGTTCTTC.

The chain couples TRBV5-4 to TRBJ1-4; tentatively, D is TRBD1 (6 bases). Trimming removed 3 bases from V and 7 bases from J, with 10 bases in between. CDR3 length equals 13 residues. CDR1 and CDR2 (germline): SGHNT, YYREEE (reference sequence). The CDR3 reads CASSSGQTEKLFF. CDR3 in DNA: TGTGCCAGCAGCTCTGGACAGACTGAAAAACTGTTTTTT. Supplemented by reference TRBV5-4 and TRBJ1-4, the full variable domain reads ETGVTQSPTHLIKTRGQQVTLRCSSQSGHNTVSWYQQALGQGPQFIFQYYREEENGRGNFPPRFSGLQFPNYSSELNVNALELDDSALYLCASSSGQTEKLFFGSGTQLSVL.

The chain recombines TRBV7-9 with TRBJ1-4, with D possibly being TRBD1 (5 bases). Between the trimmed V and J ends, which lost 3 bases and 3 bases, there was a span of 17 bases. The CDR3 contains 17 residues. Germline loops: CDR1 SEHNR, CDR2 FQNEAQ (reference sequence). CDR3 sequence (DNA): TGTGCCAGCAGCTTTGGAAAGGGGATCTTACCTAATGAAAAACTGTTTTTT. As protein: CASSFGKGILPNEKLFF.

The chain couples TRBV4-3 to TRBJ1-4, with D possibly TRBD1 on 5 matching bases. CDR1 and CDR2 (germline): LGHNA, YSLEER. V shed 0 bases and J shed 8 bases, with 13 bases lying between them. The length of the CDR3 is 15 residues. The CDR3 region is CASSQDGRVSEKLFF. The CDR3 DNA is TGCGCCAGCAGCCAAGATGGCAGGGTGAGCGAAAAACTGTTTTTT.

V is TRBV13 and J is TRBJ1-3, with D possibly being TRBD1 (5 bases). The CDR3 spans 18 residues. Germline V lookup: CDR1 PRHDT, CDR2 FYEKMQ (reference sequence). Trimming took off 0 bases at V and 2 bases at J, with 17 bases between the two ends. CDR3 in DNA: TGTGCCAGCAGCTTAGGCCCCTCCGGGACTGCGCCTGGAAACACCATATATTTT. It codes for CASSLGPSGTAPGNTIYF.

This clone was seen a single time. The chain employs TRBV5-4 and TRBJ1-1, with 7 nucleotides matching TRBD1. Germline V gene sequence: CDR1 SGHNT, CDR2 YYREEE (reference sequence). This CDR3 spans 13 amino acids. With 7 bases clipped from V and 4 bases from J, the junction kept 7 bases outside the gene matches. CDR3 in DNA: TGTGCCAGCCGAGCAGGGGGAGTCACTGAAGCTTTCTTT. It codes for CASRAGGVTEAFF.

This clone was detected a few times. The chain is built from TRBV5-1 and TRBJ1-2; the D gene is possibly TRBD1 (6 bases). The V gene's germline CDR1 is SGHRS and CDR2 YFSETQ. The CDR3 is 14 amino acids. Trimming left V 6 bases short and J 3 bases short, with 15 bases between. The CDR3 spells CASMPGHGHYGYTF. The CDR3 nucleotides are TGCGCCAGCATGCCGGGACACGGACACTATGGCTACACCTTC.

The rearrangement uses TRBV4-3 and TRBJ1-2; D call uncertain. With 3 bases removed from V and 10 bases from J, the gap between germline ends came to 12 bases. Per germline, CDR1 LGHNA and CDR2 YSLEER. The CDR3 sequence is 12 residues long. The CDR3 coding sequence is TGCGCCAGCAGCCAGTCGGGATCCTCCTACACCTTC. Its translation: CASSQSGSSYTF.

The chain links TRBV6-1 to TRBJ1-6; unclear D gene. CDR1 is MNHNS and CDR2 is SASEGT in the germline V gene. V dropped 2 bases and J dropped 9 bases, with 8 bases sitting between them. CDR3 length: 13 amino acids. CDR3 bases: TGTGCCAGCAGTGAATCGTCGGTTTCACCCCTCCACTTT. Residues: CASSESSVSPLHF.

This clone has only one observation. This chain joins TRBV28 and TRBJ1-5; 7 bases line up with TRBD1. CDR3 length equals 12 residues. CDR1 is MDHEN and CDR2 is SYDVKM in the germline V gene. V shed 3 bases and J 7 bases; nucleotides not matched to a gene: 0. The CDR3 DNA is TGTGCCAGCAGTTTGACAGGGCAGCCCCAGCATTTT. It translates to CASSLTGQPQHF.

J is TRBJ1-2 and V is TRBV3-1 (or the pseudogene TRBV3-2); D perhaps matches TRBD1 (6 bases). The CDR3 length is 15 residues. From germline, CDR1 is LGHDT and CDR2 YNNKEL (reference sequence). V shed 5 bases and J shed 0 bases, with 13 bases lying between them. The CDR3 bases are TGTGCCAGCAGCAGCGACAGGCCAGCTAACTATGGCTACACCTTC. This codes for CASSSDRPANYGYTF.

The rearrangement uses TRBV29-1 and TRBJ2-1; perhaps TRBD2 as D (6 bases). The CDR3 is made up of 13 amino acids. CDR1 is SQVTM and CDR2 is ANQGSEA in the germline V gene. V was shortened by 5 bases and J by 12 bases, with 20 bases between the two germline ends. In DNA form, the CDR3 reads TGCAGCGTTAGGGAGGACGGCTCGGGTGGGCAGTTCTTC. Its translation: CSVREDGSGGQFF.

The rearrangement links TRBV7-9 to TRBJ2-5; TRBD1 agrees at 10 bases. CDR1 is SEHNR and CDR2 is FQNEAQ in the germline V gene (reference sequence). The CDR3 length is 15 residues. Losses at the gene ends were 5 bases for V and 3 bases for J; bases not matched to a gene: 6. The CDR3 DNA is TGTGCCAGCAGCCCGAGGACAGGGGGTAAAGAGACCCAGTACTTC. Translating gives CASSPRTGGKETQYF.

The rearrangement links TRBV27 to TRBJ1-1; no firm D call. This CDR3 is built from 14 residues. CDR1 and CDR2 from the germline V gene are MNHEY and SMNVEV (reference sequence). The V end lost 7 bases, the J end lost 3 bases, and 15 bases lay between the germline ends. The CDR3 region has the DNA TGTGCCAGCACCCCGGACGGAGGTTACACTGAAGCTTTCTTT. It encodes CASTPDGGYTEAFF.

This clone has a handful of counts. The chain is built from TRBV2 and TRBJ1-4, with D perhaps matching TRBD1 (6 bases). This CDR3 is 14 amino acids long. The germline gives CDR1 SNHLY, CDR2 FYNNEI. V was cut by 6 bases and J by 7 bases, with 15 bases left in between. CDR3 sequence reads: CASRLQGSSEKLFF. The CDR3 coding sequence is TGTGCCAGCAGATTACAGGGTTCTAGTGAAAAACTGTTTTTT. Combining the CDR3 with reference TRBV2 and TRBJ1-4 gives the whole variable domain EPEVTQTPSHQVTQMGQEVILRCVPISNHLYFYWYRQILGQKVEFLVSFYNNEISEKSEIFDDQFSVERPDGSNFTLKIRSTKLEDSAMYFCASRLQGSSEKLFFGSGTQLSVL.